A selection of T cell receptor beta chains follows, all from one sample in a study of blood T cells in healthy people across ages. From the 5' RACE reads, TCRdb called clonotypes with MiXCR, one entry per CDR3 protein. The sample holds around 970,000 distinct CDR3 sequences; about 51% are singletons and the top ten take over 20%. Sequencing was carried out using blood. The receptor source for this set is a woman in her sixties in good health. Each CDR3 is given with its conserved first and last residue. Each record gives: D gene, J gene, V gene, clone size, CDR3 DNA, CDR3 protein. A D gene is named only where the DNA matches it firmly. Expanded clones get a size class; other rows say once, few or many, or leave the size out.

D gene: .; J gene: TRBJ2-1; V gene: TRBV12-3/TRBV12-4; clone size: .; CDR3 DNA: TGTGCCAGCAGCTTCTCCCTCAATGAGCAGTTCTTC; CDR3 protein: CASSFSLNEQFF
D gene: TRBD1; J gene: TRBJ2-5; V gene: TRBV5-6; clone size: .; CDR3 DNA: TGTGCCAGCAGCACCCGGACAGGGTGGATAGAGACCCAGTACTTC; CDR3 protein: CASSTRTGWIETQYF
D gene: TRBD2; J gene: TRBJ2-5; V gene: TRBV20-1; clone size: few; CDR3 DNA: TGCAGTGCTGCTGATGTGAGGCTAGCGGCCCAAGAGACCCAGTATTTC; CDR3 protein: CSAADVRLAAQETQYF
D gene: TRBD1; J gene: TRBJ2-7; V gene: TRBV20-1; clone size: few; CDR3 DNA: TGCAGTGCTAGAGGGGGACAGCTGCCCTACGAGCAGTACTTC; CDR3 protein: CSARGGQLPYEQYF
D gene: .; J gene: TRBJ2-3; V gene: TRBV6-2/TRBV6-3; clone size: .; CDR3 DNA: TGTGCCAGCAGTTACGAAAAAGATACGCAGTATTTT; CDR3 protein: CASSYEKDTQYF
D gene: TRBD1; J gene: TRBJ2-1; V gene: TRBV27; clone size: .; CDR3 DNA: TGTGCCAGCAGTTTTAAACAGGGGCCCTACAATGAGCAGTTCTTC; CDR3 protein: CASSFKQGPYNEQFF
D gene: TRBD2; J gene: TRBJ2-7; V gene: TRBV7-2; clone size: .; CDR3 DNA: TGTGCCAGCAGCTTCTTCCGGGACTACCGCTCCTACGAGCAGTACTTC; CDR3 protein: CASSFFRDYRSYEQYF
D gene: .; J gene: TRBJ2-3; V gene: TRBV10-3; clone size: .; CDR3 DNA: TGTGCCATCGGCGGGCTGATGGGGGCAGATACGCAGTATTTT; CDR3 protein: CAIGGLMGADTQYF
D gene: TRBD1; J gene: TRBJ2-5; V gene: TRBV4-1; clone size: few; CDR3 DNA: TGCGCCAGCAGCCAGGATAAGACAGGGGGCATCCAAGAGACCCAGTACTTC; CDR3 protein: CASSQDKTGGIQETQYF
D gene: .; J gene: TRBJ2-4; V gene: TRBV4-2; clone size: few; CDR3 DNA: TGTGCCAGCAGCCAAGATCCCGGGGACATTCAGTACTTC; CDR3 protein: CASSQDPGDIQYF
D gene: TRBD2; J gene: TRBJ2-5; V gene: TRBV6-6; clone size: .; CDR3 DNA: TGTGCCAGCAGTCGGACTAGCGGGAGTGGGAAGACCCAGTACTTC; CDR3 protein: CASSRTSGSGKTQYF
D gene: TRBD2; J gene: TRBJ2-7; V gene: TRBV11-2; clone size: many; CDR3 DNA: TGTGCCAGCAGAATTCTAGCGGGCCGTCCTTACGAGCAGTACTTC; CDR3 protein: CASRILAGRPYEQYF
D gene: TRBD1; J gene: TRBJ2-1; V gene: TRBV28; clone size: .; CDR3 DNA: TGTGCCAGCAGCCCCGGGACAGGGGGGGGACACTCCTACAATGAGCAGTTCTTC; CDR3 protein: CASSPGTGGGHSYNEQFF
D gene: .; J gene: TRBJ1-4; V gene: TRBV5-1; clone size: once; CDR3 DNA: TGCGCCAGCAGCGGGGGGACGGCTAATGAAAAACTGTTTTTT; CDR3 protein: CASSGGTANEKLFF
D gene: .; J gene: TRBJ1-2; V gene: TRBV4-1; clone size: .; CDR3 DNA: TGCGCCAGCAGGAAGGAGGGGGGGTCTAACTATGGCTACACCTTC; CDR3 protein: CASRKEGGSNYGYTF
D gene: .; J gene: TRBJ2-2; V gene: TRBV4-1; clone size: .; CDR3 DNA: TGCGCCAGCAGCCAACCCGCAGGGGAGCTGTTTTTT; CDR3 protein: CASSQPAGELFF
D gene: TRBD1; J gene: TRBJ1-1; V gene: TRBV4-1; clone size: few; CDR3 DNA: TGCGCCAGCAGCCAACCTCCCTCGACAGGGCGGACTGAAGCTTTCTTT; CDR3 protein: CASSQPPSTGRTEAFF
D gene: TRBD2; J gene: TRBJ2-5; V gene: TRBV27; clone size: .; CDR3 DNA: TGTGCCAGCAGTGAACTAGCGGCCCAAGAGACCCAGTACTTC; CDR3 protein: CASSELAAQETQYF
D gene: TRBD1; J gene: TRBJ2-5; V gene: TRBV20-1; clone size: few; CDR3 DNA: TGCAGTGCTAGAGTCCCGGGACAGCAAGAGACCCAGTACTTC; CDR3 protein: CSARVPGQQETQYF
D gene: .; J gene: TRBJ2-7; V gene: TRBV5-6; clone size: once; CDR3 DNA: TGTGCCAGCAGCTTGGCTTATTATTCCAGCTCCTACGAGCAGTACTTC; CDR3 protein: CASSLAYYSSSYEQYF
D gene: TRBD1; J gene: TRBJ2-7; V gene: TRBV15; clone size: .; CDR3 DNA: TGTGCCACTAGGGACAGCCTTTTCTCCTACGAGCAGTACTTC; CDR3 protein: CATRDSLFSYEQYF
D gene: .; J gene: TRBJ2-7; V gene: TRBV28; clone size: .; CDR3 DNA: TGTGCCAGCAACTACGGGGCAACCTACGAGCAGTACTTC; CDR3 protein: CASNYGATYEQYF
D gene: .; J gene: TRBJ1-5; V gene: TRBV30; clone size: once; CDR3 DNA: TGTGCCTGGAGTTCTGGGGGGAGGCAGCCCCAGCATTTT; CDR3 protein: CAWSSGGRQPQHF
D gene: .; J gene: TRBJ1-2; V gene: TRBV6-6; clone size: .; CDR3 DNA: TGTGCCAGCAGTTACAATGGAAACGCTAACTATGGCTACACCTTC; CDR3 protein: CASSYNGNANYGYTF
D gene: TRBD2; J gene: TRBJ2-1; V gene: TRBV9; clone size: .; CDR3 DNA: TGTGCCAGCAGTCCCGGAGCGGGAGGGTACAATGAGCAGTTCTTC; CDR3 protein: CASSPGAGGYNEQFF
D gene: .; J gene: TRBJ2-3; V gene: TRBV4-2; clone size: few; CDR3 DNA: TGTGCCAGCAGCCAAGATCACAACACAGATACGCAGTATTTT; CDR3 protein: CASSQDHNTDTQYF
D gene: .; J gene: TRBJ2-1; V gene: TRBV20-1; clone size: .; CDR3 DNA: TGCAGTGCTAGAGATTGGAGCGGGCCAAGTGGAGATGAGCAGTTCTTC; CDR3 protein: CSARDWSGPSGDEQFF
D gene: .; J gene: TRBJ1-5; V gene: TRBV27; clone size: .; CDR3 DNA: TGTGCCAGCAGGCTTCAGGGGTATAGCAATCAGCCCCAGCATTTT; CDR3 protein: CASRLQGYSNQPQHF
D gene: TRBD2; J gene: TRBJ2-5; V gene: TRBV20-1; clone size: .; CDR3 DNA: TGCAGTGCTAGGCCCCTCTCTAGCGGGTATTGGACCCAGTACTTC; CDR3 protein: CSARPLSSGYWTQYF
D gene: TRBD1; J gene: TRBJ2-7; V gene: TRBV5-1; clone size: .; CDR3 DNA: TGCGCCAGCAGCTTTACAGGGGAAACCTACGAGCAGTACTTC; CDR3 protein: CASSFTGETYEQYF
D gene: .; J gene: TRBJ1-3; V gene: TRBV6-5; clone size: .; CDR3 DNA: TGTGCCAGCAGTTACTCGGCGTTCATGAACTCTGGAAACACCATATATTTT; CDR3 protein: CASSYSAFMNSGNTIYF
D gene: TRBD1; J gene: TRBJ2-7; V gene: TRBV6-5; clone size: .; CDR3 DNA: TGTGCCAGCGGACAGGGGATTTCGTACGAGCAGTACTTC; CDR3 protein: CASGQGISYEQYF
D gene: TRBD2; J gene: TRBJ2-3; V gene: TRBV20-1; clone size: few; CDR3 DNA: TGCAGTGCTTCCCGACTAGCGGTTAGCACAGATACGCAGTATTTT; CDR3 protein: CSASRLAVSTDTQYF
D gene: .; J gene: TRBJ2-7; V gene: TRBV4-1; clone size: .; CDR3 DNA: TGCGCCAGCAGTAGGGTGAGGGCTAGCGAAACCTACGAGCAGTACTTC; CDR3 protein: CASSRVRASETYEQYF
D gene: TRBD2; J gene: TRBJ2-3; V gene: TRBV2; clone size: .; CDR3 DNA: TGTGCCAGCAGTGAAAGACTAGCGGACCAAGATACGCAGTATTTT; CDR3 protein: CASSERLADQDTQYF
D gene: .; J gene: TRBJ2-7; V gene: TRBV29-1; clone size: few; CDR3 DNA: TGCAGCGTTGACGGTCTGGGAGGACGCTCCTACGAGCAGTACTTC; CDR3 protein: CSVDGLGGRSYEQYF
D gene: TRBD1; J gene: TRBJ1-4; V gene: TRBV3-1; clone size: once; CDR3 DNA: TGTGCCAGCAGCCAAGGACAGGGAGAAAAACTGTTTTTT; CDR3 protein: CASSQGQGEKLFF
D gene: TRBD1; J gene: TRBJ2-7; V gene: TRBV2; clone size: .; CDR3 DNA: TGTGCCAGTAACAGGGGCTACGAGCAGTACTTC; CDR3 protein: CASNRGYEQYF
D gene: .; J gene: TRBJ2-7; V gene: TRBV27; clone size: .; CDR3 DNA: TGTGCCAGCAGTTCCCCGGGACATTCCTCCTACGAGCAGTACTTC; CDR3 protein: CASSSPGHSSYEQYF
D gene: .; J gene: TRBJ2-1; V gene: TRBV7-8; clone size: .; CDR3 DNA: TGTGCCAGCAGCCGGGCCGTTATTAGCATGAGTCTCAATGAGCAGTTCTTC; CDR3 protein: CASSRAVISMSLNEQFF
D gene: .; J gene: TRBJ1-4; V gene: TRBV25-1; clone size: .; CDR3 DNA: TGTGCCAGCAGTGAACTGGTTGGGGAAAAACTGTTTTTT; CDR3 protein: CASSELVGEKLFF
D gene: .; J gene: TRBJ2-7; V gene: TRBV15; clone size: .; CDR3 DNA: TGTGCCACCAGCAGAGTAATTTTGGTGAGGGGTCACCCCCGTGAGGACGAGCAGTACTTC; CDR3 protein: CATSRVILVRGHPREDEQYF
D gene: .; J gene: TRBJ1-1; V gene: TRBV6-1; clone size: .; CDR3 DNA: TGTGCCAGCAGTGAGAGTGGGGGCTTGAACACTGAAGCTTTCTTT; CDR3 protein: CASSESGGLNTEAFF
D gene: TRBD2; J gene: TRBJ2-3; V gene: TRBV4-2; clone size: few; CDR3 DNA: TGTGCCAGCAGCCAGGTGGGACTAGCAACAGATACGCAGTATTTT; CDR3 protein: CASSQVGLATDTQYF
D gene: TRBD1; J gene: TRBJ2-4; V gene: TRBV12-3/TRBV12-4; clone size: .; CDR3 DNA: TGTGCCAGCAGTAGACAGGGGGCAATAGTCAAAAACATTCAGTACTTC; CDR3 protein: CASSRQGAIVKNIQYF
D gene: .; J gene: TRBJ2-5; V gene: TRBV27; clone size: .; CDR3 DNA: TGTGCCAGCAGTTTAAGTTTGGTTCTAAGTGAGCAGTACTTC; CDR3 protein: CASSLSLVLSEQYF
D gene: .; J gene: TRBJ2-7; V gene: TRBV4-1; clone size: many; CDR3 DNA: TGCGCCAGCAGCCAAGCTGGTCGGCTTGGGGTCTACGAGCAGTACTTC; CDR3 protein: CASSQAGRLGVYEQYF
D gene: .; J gene: TRBJ1-1; V gene: TRBV12-3/TRBV12-4; clone size: .; CDR3 DNA: TGTGCCAGCACCTTTGGGATTCTCAACACTGAAGCTTTCTTT; CDR3 protein: CASTFGILNTEAFF
D gene: TRBD1; J gene: TRBJ1-2; V gene: TRBV12-3/TRBV12-4; clone size: .; CDR3 DNA: TGTGCCACCGGGACAGGGGTGGACTATGGCTACACCTTC; CDR3 protein: CATGTGVDYGYTF
D gene: .; J gene: TRBJ1-2; V gene: TRBV27; clone size: .; CDR3 DNA: TGTGCCAGCAGTCAGGAGGGGCGGAGGAGGTCGGATGGCTACACCTTC; CDR3 protein: CASSQEGRRRSDGYTF
D gene: .; J gene: TRBJ1-4; V gene: TRBV29-1; clone size: few; CDR3 DNA: TGCAGCGTTGAAATCAGCCCGGAGGAAAAACTGTTTTTT; CDR3 protein: CSVEISPEEKLFF